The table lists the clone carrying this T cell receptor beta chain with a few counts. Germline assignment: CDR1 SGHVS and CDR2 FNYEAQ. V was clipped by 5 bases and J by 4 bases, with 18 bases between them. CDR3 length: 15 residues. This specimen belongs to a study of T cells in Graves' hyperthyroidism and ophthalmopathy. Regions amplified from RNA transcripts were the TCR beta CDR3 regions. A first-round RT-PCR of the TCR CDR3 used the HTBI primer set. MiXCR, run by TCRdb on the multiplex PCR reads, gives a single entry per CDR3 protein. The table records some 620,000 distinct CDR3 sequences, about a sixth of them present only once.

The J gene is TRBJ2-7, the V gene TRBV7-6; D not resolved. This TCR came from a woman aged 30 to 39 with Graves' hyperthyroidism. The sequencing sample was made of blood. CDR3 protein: CASSRIGLGLYEQYF. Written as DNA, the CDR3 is TGTGCCAGCAGCCGGATTGGGCTCGGATTGTACGAGCAGTACTTC.